The present entry profiles one T cell receptor beta chain with its context. The antigen is unknown. As the sequencing template, cDNA was produced by extracting RNA and reverse transcribing it. Repertoires were generated with immunoSEQ multiplex PCR, while TCRdb's copy carries only in-frame clones and drops some. The sample contains about 64,000 clones, just over 45% of which appear only once. Regarding treatment: oral pan-JAK inhibitor, 5-10 mg twice daily. Those with alopecia areata gave lesional scalp punch biopsies and peripheral blood. PBMCs yielded sorted CD4+ and CD8+ T cells. This record comes from a study of CD8+ T cells in alopecia areata. Study-level results: Lesional scalp exceeded normal scalp in clonality, especially in alopecia totalis/universalis.

This CDR3 is 13 amino acids long. Trimming at V came to 3 bases and at J to 9 bases, leaving 1 base not matched to a gene. The germline CDR1 and CDR2 sequences are SGDLS and YYNGEE. The sample here was CD8+ T cells sorted from blood, taken at approximately week 37, from a patient treated with tofacitinib. The gene calls are TRBV9 and TRBJ2-1, with 12 positions matching TRBD2. The origin of this receptor is a human donor with alopecia areata. CDR3 region: CASSGTSGTEQFF. Here the CDR3 DNA reads TGTGCCAGCAGCGGGACTAGCGGGACTGAGCAGTTCTTC. Together with reference TRBV9 and TRBJ2-1, the CDR3 gives the full variable domain: DSGVTQTPKHLITATGQRVTLRCSPRSGDLSVYWYQQSLDQGLQFLIQYYNGEERAKGNILERFSAQQFPDLHSELNLSSLELGDSALYFCASSGTSGTEQFFGPGTRLTVL.